The clone carrying this TCR beta chain has just a few counts. Its antigen remains unknown. This sample was included in a study of beta chain features in type 1 diabetes. V lost 3 bases and J lost 6, with 11 bases in between. This CDR3 is built from 14 residues. Germline-derived CDR1 and CDR2 are SGHTA and FQGNSA. All of the isolated RNA was reverse transcribed, so expressed TCRB transcripts were sequenced. This table comes from immunoSEQ multiplex PCR, and its TCRdb copy is limited to in-frame clones, with some not included. The sample comprises around 250,000 clones, approximately 15% of which are singletons, and less than 0.02% rests with the top ten. Each of the CD4+ naive, central memory, regulatory and stem cell-like memory populations was sorted via CD45RO/CCR7/CD25/CD127/CD95/CD27. Study findings and constraints: TCRB CDR3s were moderately but significantly shorter in Type 1 diabetes patients in all four CD4+ subsets. In the patient group, naive, central memory and Treg TCRB repertoires seemed more alike than in the healthy donor group. Type 1 diabetes patients showed fewer insertions and more deletions at VDJ junctions. Any HLA-type effect on TCRB rearrangement remained unresolved here.

Material for sequencing was naive CD4+ T cells from blood. This receptor was identified in a man in his thirties or forties with type 1 diabetes. The J gene is TRBJ2-2, the V gene TRBV7-2; D is uncertain. CDR3 protein: CASSFKGGPGELFF. CDR3 DNA: TGTGCCAGCAGCTTTAAAGGCGGCCCCGGGGAGCTGTTTTTT.